Below, 16 T cell receptor beta chains from the same sample are listed, as sequenced in a study of human T cells and chemical hapten exposure. TCRdb used MiXCR to reprocess the RACE reads, holding one entry per CDR3 protein. This sample has 75,000 to 90,000 distinct CDR3 sequences, with about 10% found just once. As to time point: patch test 2, 6 weeks after DPC sensitization. Treatment indicated: therapeutic diphenylcyclopropenone sensitization with weekly scalp DPC. The specimen was whole blood, collected in connection with sensitization to the hapten diphenylcyclopropenone (DPC). The receptor set was obtained from a woman aged 50 to 60 with alopecia areata. Some clones in this sample may be carry-over from other donors' samples.

At least ten counts were recorded for this clonotype. This rearrangement joins TRBV28 to TRBJ2-5; tentative D call: TRBD1 (5 bases). This CDR3 has 13 amino acids. Germline V gives CDR1 MDHEN, CDR2 SYDVKM. Trimming took 4 bases from V and 11 from J, leaving 17 bases between them. The CDR3 DNA reads TGTGCCAGCAGTTCACTCTCGCGACAGATACAGTACTTC. Its protein is CASSSLSRQIQYF. Drawing the rest from reference TRBV28 and TRBJ2-5, the complete variable domain is DVKVTQSSRYLVKRTGEKVFLECVQDMDHENMFWYRQDPGLGLRLIYFSYDVKMKEKGDIPEGYSVSREKKERFSLILESASTNQTSMYLCASSSLSRQIQYFGPGTRLLVL.

This clonotype came up many times. The chain combines TRBV29-1 with TRBJ2-5; 9 bases fit TRBD1. Looked up from germline, CDR1 is SQVTM and CDR2 is ANQGSEA. The CDR3 spans 12 residues. Losses at the gene ends were 7 bases for V and 3 bases for J; bases not matched to a gene: 3. The CDR3 loop is CSAGQGKETQYF. CDR3 nucleotides: TGCAGCGCTGGACAGGGGAAAGAGACCCAGTACTTC.

This clonotype was recorded many times. The CDR3 sequence: CASSYSSRSRSTDTQYF. The CDR3 coding sequence is TGTGCCAGCAGTTACTCGTCGCGGTCCCGAAGCACAGATACGCAGTATTTT. V and J are TRBV6-2 or TRBV6-3 and TRBJ2-3, with D hard to call. Trimming removed 0 bases from V and 0 bases from J, with 13 bases in between. This CDR3 region has 17 residues. Germline assignment: CDR1 MNHEY and CDR2 SVGEGT.

This clonotype has more than one count but fewer than ten. The chain is built from TRBV27 and TRBJ2-5, with D possibly matching TRBD2 (6 bases). This CDR3 has 13 amino acids. V was clipped by 8 bases and J by 2 bases, with 12 bases between them. Germline CDR1 reads MNHEY; CDR2 reads SMNVEV (reference sequence). In DNA, the CDR3 is TGTGCCAGCGGCGGACTACCGCAAGAGACCCAGTACTTC. It translates to CASGGLPQETQYF.

This clonotype was seen a handful of times. The genes are TRBV7-2 and TRBJ2-6, with D unresolved. Germline assignment: CDR1 SGHTA and CDR2 FQGNSA. V lost 1 base to trimming and J lost 8 bases, with 6 bases between them. The CDR3 loop spans 13 amino acids. In nucleotides, the CDR3 is TGTGCCAGCAGCTTAGATGTGACCAACGTCCTGACTTTC. This translates into CASSLDVTNVLTF.

This clonotype was seen a handful of times. The chain employs TRBV15 and TRBJ1-1; D is perhaps TRBD1 (5 bases). Germline V gives CDR1 LNHNV, CDR2 YYDKDF (reference sequence). The germline V and J ends were trimmed by 0 bases and 4 bases, with 9 bases remaining between them. The CDR3 sequence is 14 residues long. CDR3 region: CATSRDLGGTEAFF. The DNA of the CDR3 is TGTGCCACCAGCAGAGATCTGGGGGGCACTGAAGCTTTCTTT.

This clonotype has more than one count but fewer than ten. The rearrangement uses TRBV5-5 and TRBJ2-7; D may correspond to TRBD1 or TRBD2 (5 bases each). Germline V CDR1 and CDR2: SGHKS, YYEKEE (reference sequence). The CDR3 contains 15 residues. With 0 bases removed from V and 3 bases from J, the gap between germline ends came to 13 bases. Here the CDR3 reads CASSLVGQGVYEQYF. The CDR3 DNA reads TGTGCCAGCAGCTTGGTAGGCCAGGGAGTCTACGAGCAGTACTTC.

This chain uses TRBV20-1 with TRBJ2-5; maybe TRBD1 (5 bases). This CDR3 comprises 13 residues. V lost 5 bases, J lost 1 base, and 11 bases lay in between. Germline loops: CDR1 DFQATT, CDR2 SNEGSKA (reference sequence). CDR3 in DNA: TGCAGTGCTTACCAGGGATTCCAAGAGACCCAGTACTTC. Its protein is CSAYQGFQETQYF.

The table lists this clonotype with many counts. The J gene is TRBJ2-7, the V gene TRBV29-1; possible D gene TRBD2, 6 bases. The germline V gene encodes CDR1 SQVTM and CDR2 ANQGSEA. Trimming took off 4 bases at V and 2 bases at J, with 9 bases between the two ends. There are 12 residues in the CDR3. In nucleotides, the CDR3 is TGCAGCGTTGTGGGGGGTCCCTACGAGCAGTACTTC. The encoded protein is CSVVGGPYEQYF.

This clonotype was found many times. The chain uses TRBV2 and TRBJ2-3; TRBD1 agrees at 7 bases. The junction had 7 bases not matched to a gene; V was cut back by 6 bases and J by 1 base. CDR1 and CDR2 from the germline V gene are SNHLY and FYNNEI. CDR3 length: 15 residues. DNA for the CDR3: TGTGCCAGCAGAAAACAGGGGTCGCGCACAGATACGCAGTATTTT. Protein product: CASRKQGSRTDTQYF.

The J gene is TRBJ1-1, the V gene TRBV11-3; 8 bases map to TRBD1. The ends lost 0 bases at V and 7 bases at J; junction bases unmatched: 10. The CDR3 has 16 amino acids. Germline V gene data show CDR1 as SGHNT and CDR2 as YENEEA. The CDR3 sequence: CASSLDGRQGMDEAFF. The DNA for the CDR3 is TGTGCCAGCAGCTTAGACGGAAGACAGGGGATGGATGAAGCTTTCTTT.

This clonotype was seen ten or more times. This chain joins TRBV12-3 or TRBV12-4 and TRBJ2-7; the D is unclear. Trimming took 1 base from V and 2 from J, leaving 15 bases between them. The CDR3 spans 16 residues. CDR3 residues: CASSLDGLGGTYEQYF. The CDR3 nucleotides are TGTGCCAGCAGTTTAGATGGGCTTGGTGGAACCTACGAGCAGTACTTC.

This chain links TRBV6-6 with TRBJ2-7; D is unclear. V lost 6 bases and J 6 bases, leaving 15 bases between the germline ends. This CDR3 has 13 residues. The germline gives CDR1 MNHNY, CDR2 SVGAGI (reference sequence). As DNA, the CDR3 is TGTGCCAGCAGAAACCGACGCTCAAGCGAGCAGTACTTC. This gives the protein CASRNRRSSEQYF.

This clonotype was counted ten times or more. V is TRBV5-1 and J is TRBJ2-7, with D possibly matching TRBD1 (5 bases). The CDR3 is 13 residues long. CDR1 and CDR2 (germline): SGHRS, YFSETQ. The germline V and J ends were trimmed by 2 bases and 6 bases, with 12 bases remaining between them. The CDR3 region is CASSLPTGAEQYF. In DNA, the CDR3 is TGCGCCAGCAGCTTACCTACTGGGGCCGAGCAGTACTTC.

This chain links TRBV7-9 with TRBJ2-1; TRBD2 matches 7 bases. Trimming cost V 6 bases and J 0 bases; bases outside gene matches: 5. Germline-derived CDR1 and CDR2 are SEHNR and FQNEAQ (reference sequence). CDR3 length: 15 residues. The CDR3 protein is CASRQAGPSYNEQFF. CDR3 DNA: TGTGCCAGCAGACAAGCGGGGCCCTCCTACAATGAGCAGTTCTTC.

In the case of this clonotype: A much larger clone is a single base away; this may be a read error. This is likely a read error, given that the CDR3 carries no conserved phenylalanine or tryptophan at its end. The chain carries TRBV20-1 and TRBJ1-1, with D tentatively TRBD1 (5 bases). The V gene's germline CDR1 is DFQATT and CDR2 SNEGSKA (reference sequence). The CDR3 is 9 amino acids. V was cut by 5 bases and J by 8 bases, with 6 bases left in between. The CDR3, as DNA: TGCAGTGCTGGGGACGAAGCTTTCATT. Its translation: CSAGDEAFI.